This T cell receptor (beta chain) came from a study of technical replicates of blood from several donors. This clone was found once. Sequenced by immunoSEQ multiplex PCR; TCRdb stores in-frame clones only, minus some. The sample shows approximately 97,000 clones, approximately 96% of them seen only once. This CDR3 is 16 amino acids long. The chain is built from TRBV21-1 and TRBJ2-1; no check of the table's D call, TRBD1, against the DNA was made. TRBV21-1 is recorded as a pseudogene. The sequenced sample was T cells isolated from PBMCs. The clonotype was recovered from a human donor in good health. The CDR3: CASSKAPHRVDNEQFF. The CDR3 nucleotides are TGTGCCAGCAGCAAAGCCCCCCACAGGGTAGACAATGAGCAGTTCTTC.